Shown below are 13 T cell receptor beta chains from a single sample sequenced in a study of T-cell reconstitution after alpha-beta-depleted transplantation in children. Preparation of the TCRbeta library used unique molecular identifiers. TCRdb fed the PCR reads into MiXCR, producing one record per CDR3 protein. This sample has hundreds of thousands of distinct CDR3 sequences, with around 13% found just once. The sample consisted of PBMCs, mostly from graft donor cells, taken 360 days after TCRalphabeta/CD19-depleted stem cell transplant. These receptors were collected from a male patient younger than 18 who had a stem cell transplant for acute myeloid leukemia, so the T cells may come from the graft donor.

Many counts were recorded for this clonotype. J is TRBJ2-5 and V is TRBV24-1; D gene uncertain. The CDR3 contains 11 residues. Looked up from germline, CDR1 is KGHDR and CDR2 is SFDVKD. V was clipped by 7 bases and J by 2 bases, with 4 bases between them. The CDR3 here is CATSQQETQYF. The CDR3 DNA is TGTGCCACCAGCCAGCAAGAGACCCAGTACTTC.

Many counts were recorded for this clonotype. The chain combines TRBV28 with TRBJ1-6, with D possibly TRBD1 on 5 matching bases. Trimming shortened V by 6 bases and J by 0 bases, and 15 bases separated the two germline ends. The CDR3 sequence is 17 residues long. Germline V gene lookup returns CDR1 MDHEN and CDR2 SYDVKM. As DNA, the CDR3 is TGTGCCAGCAGGCGCCGGGACCTTGGCTCCTATAATTCACCCCTCCACTTT. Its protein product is CASRRRDLGSYNSPLHF. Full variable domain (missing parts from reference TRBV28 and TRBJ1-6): DVKVTQSSRYLVKRTGEKVFLECVQDMDHENMFWYRQDPGLGLRLIYFSYDVKMKEKGDIPEGYSVSREKKERFSLILESASTNQTSMYLCASRRRDLGSYNSPLHFGNGTRLTVT.

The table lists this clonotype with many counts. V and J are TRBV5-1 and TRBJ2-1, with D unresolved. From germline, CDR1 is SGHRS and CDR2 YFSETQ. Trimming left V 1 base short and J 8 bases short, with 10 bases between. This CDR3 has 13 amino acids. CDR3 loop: CASSLRPGDEQFF. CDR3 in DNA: TGCGCCAGCAGCTTGCGACCTGGTGATGAGCAGTTCTTC.

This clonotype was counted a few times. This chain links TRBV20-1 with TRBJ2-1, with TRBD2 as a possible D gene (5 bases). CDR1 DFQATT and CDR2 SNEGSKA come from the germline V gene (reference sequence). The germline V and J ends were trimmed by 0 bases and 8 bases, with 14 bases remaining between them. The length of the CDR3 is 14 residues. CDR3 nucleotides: TGCAGTGCTAGAGATAGGGCGACTATCGATGAGCAGTTCTTC. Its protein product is CSARDRATIDEQFF.

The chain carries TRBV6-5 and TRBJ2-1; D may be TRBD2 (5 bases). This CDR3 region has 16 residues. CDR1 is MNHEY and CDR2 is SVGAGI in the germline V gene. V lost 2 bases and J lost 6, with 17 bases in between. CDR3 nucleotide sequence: TGTGCCAGCAGTTACCTGCCGGGCGGCGGAGGCAATGAGCAGTTCTTC. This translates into CASSYLPGGGGNEQFF.

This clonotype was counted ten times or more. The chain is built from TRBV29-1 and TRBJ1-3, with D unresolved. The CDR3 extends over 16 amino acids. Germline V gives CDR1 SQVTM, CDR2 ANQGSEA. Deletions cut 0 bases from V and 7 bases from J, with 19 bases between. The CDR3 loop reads CSVEEKGMVRWNTIYF. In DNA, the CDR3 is TGCAGCGTTGAAGAAAAAGGTATGGTCCGGTGGAACACCATATATTTT.

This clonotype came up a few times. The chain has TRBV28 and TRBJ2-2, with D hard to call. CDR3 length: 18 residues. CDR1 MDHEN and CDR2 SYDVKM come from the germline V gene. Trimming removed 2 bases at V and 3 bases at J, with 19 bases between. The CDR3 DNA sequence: TGTGCCAGCAGTTTAACTTTTCTCGGGCAGGTGGACACCGGGGAGCTGTTTTTT. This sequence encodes CASSLTFLGQVDTGELFF.

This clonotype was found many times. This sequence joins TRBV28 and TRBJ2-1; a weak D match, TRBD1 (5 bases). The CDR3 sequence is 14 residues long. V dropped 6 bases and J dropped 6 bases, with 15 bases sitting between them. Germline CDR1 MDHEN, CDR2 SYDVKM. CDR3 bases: TGTGCCAGCAGCTCATGGGGCCCCAGCAATGAGCAGTTCTTC. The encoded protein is CASSSWGPSNEQFF.

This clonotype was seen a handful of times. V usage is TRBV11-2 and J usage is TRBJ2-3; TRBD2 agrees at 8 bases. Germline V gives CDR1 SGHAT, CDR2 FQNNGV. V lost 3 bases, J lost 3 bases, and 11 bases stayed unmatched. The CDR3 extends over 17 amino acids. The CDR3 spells CASSLLTGRAKTDTQYF. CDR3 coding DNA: TGTGCCAGCAGCTTGCTGACCGGGAGGGCGAAGACAGATACGCAGTATTTT. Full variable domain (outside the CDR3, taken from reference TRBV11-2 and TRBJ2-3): EAGVAQSPRYKIIEKRQSVAFWCNPISGHATLYWYQQILGQGPKLLIQFQNNGVVDDSQLPKDRFSAERLKGVDSTLKIQPAKLEDSAVYLCASSLLTGRAKTDTQYFGPGTRLTVL.

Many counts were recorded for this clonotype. In DNA, the CDR3 is TGTGCCAGCAGTTTCAGTATCGGGACAGACTTAGCCAAAAACATTCAGTACTTC. Protein: CASSFSIGTDLAKNIQYF. The gene calls are TRBV12-3 or TRBV12-4 and TRBJ2-4; 7 bases agree with TRBD1. This CDR3 is 18 amino acids long. V gave up 3 bases and J gave up 0 bases; unmatched junction bases: 11.

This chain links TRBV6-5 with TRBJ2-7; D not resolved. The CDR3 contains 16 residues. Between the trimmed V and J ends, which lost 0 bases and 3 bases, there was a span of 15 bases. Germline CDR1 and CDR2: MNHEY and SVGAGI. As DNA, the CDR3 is TGTGCCAGCAGTTACTCGTACACGCTTCGAGGCTACGAGCAGTACTTC. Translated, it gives CASSYSYTLRGYEQYF.

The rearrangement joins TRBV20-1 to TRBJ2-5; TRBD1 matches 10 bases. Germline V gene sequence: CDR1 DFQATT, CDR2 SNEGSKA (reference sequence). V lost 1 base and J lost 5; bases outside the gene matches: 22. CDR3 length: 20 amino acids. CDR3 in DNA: TGCAGTGCTAGAGGCTTAAGAGGGACAGGGGAAAGGGGGCACTGGGAGACCCAGTACTTC. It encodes CSARGLRGTGERGHWETQYF.

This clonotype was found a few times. Here the CDR3 reads CASSFGTSGKTQYF. The DNA of the CDR3 is TGTGCCAGCAGTTTTGGAACTAGCGGGAAGACGCAGTATTTT. This chain uses TRBV27 with TRBJ2-3; 10 nucleotides line up with TRBD2. This CDR3 region has 14 residues. Germline V gene lookup returns CDR1 MNHEY and CDR2 SMNVEV (reference sequence). With V trimmed by 3 bases and J by 9 bases, 6 bases remained unmatched.